These 29 T cell receptor beta chains were sequenced from one sample in a study of cytomegalovirus exposure and HLA in healthy donors. It was with 60 Vbeta and 13 Jbeta primers that the PCR ran. Sequencing was performed with immunoSEQ multiplex PCR; in TCRdb, only in-frame clones are kept and a portion is missing. The sample consists of about 96,000 clones, 55% to 75% of them appearing once. Source material: PBMCs. These receptors were collected from a man aged 55 to 70 in good health and CMV-seronegative.

This clone was observed a handful of times. The chain employs TRBV10-1 and TRBJ1-1; tentative D call: TRBD1 (5 bases). V was trimmed by 2 bases and J by 7 bases, leaving 11 bases between them. Germline-derived CDR1 and CDR2 are WNHNN and SYGVQD (reference sequence). The CDR3 sequence is 13 residues long. CDR3 residues: CASSEQQEGEAFF. CDR3 DNA sequence: TGCGCCAGCAGTGAGCAACAGGAGGGTGAAGCTTTCTTT.

This clone was observed once. The V call is TRBV30, the J call TRBJ1-2; the match to TRBD1 covers 9 bases. The length of the CDR3 is 14 residues. J gave up 4 bases and V 0 bases, and 3 bases lay outside the gene matches. Germline CDR1 is GTSNPN and CDR2 is SVGIG (reference sequence). The DNA for the CDR3 is TGTGCCTGGAGTGTAACAGGGGGCCCCTATGGCTACACCTTC. Its translation: CAWSVTGGPYGYTF.

J is TRBJ2-7 and V is TRBV29-1; TRBD2 aligns across 12 bases. CDR1 is SQVTM and CDR2 is ANQGSEA in the germline V gene. J was trimmed by 3 bases and V by 6 bases; bases with no gene match: 6. The CDR3 runs to 14 residues. The CDR3 coding sequence is TGCAGCGTCGGACTAGCGGGGAGCTTCTACGAGCAGTACTTC. Translated, it gives CSVGLAGSFYEQYF.

This chain joins TRBV6-6 and TRBJ2-1; D gene uncertain. This CDR3 is 12 amino acids long. CDR1 and CDR2 (germline): MNHNY, SVGAGI (reference sequence). Trimming shortened V by 3 bases and J by 9 bases, and 9 bases separated the two germline ends. The CDR3 coding sequence is TGTGCCAGCAGTTATATATTCTCTGAGCAGTTCTTC. This translates into CASSYIFSEQFF.

The table lists this clone with a few counts. V gene TRBV6-6 combines with J gene TRBJ2-5; the D gene is possibly TRBD2 (5 bases). V was pared by 6 bases and J by 4 bases, with 12 bases between. The V gene's germline CDR1 is MNHNY and CDR2 SVGAGI (reference sequence). The CDR3 has 13 residues. In DNA form, the CDR3 reads TGTGCCAGCAGCCGGGGTTCGGGAGAGACCCAGTACTTC. Translation: CASSRGSGETQYF.

This clone has more than one count but fewer than ten. As DNA, the CDR3 is TGTGCCAGCAGCCAACCCCTGGGACTAGGGTCGCCTGAGCAGTTCTTC. Encoded protein: CASSQPLGLGSPEQFF. This chain links TRBV14 with TRBJ2-1; 8 nucleotides line up with TRBD2. Germline CDR1 is SGHDN and CDR2 is FVKESK. The CDR3 is 16 residues long. V trimming: 2 bases; J trimming: 9 bases; junction bases outside the gene matches: 12.

The sample holds one count of this clone. The V gene is TRBV10-2, the J gene TRBJ1-1; D unresolved. This CDR3 has 13 residues. Per germline, CDR1 WSHSY and CDR2 SAAADI. Trimming shortened V by 6 bases and J by 6 bases, and 14 bases separated the two germline ends. The CDR3 DNA sequence: TGCGCCAGCAGAGGTGAGGGTTGGTCTGAAGCTTTCTTT. This encodes CASRGEGWSEAFF.

In this sample, this clone turned up many times. The chain is built from TRBV6-1 and TRBJ2-7, with 8 bases that match TRBD2. V trimming: 8 bases; J trimming: 4 bases; junction bases outside the gene matches: 13. Germline V lookup: CDR1 MNHNS, CDR2 SASEGT. This CDR3 spans 15 amino acids. CDR3 amino acids: CASLKRETQLYEQYF. Written as DNA, the CDR3 is TGTGCCAGCCTTAAGCGGGAGACCCAGCTTTACGAGCAGTACTTC.

The chain combines TRBV9 with TRBJ2-7, with 10 bases lining up with TRBD1. CDR3 size: 16 residues. The V and J ends lost 4 bases and 3 bases, in that order; junction bases with no gene match: 10. Germline lookup yields CDR1 SGDLS and CDR2 YYNGEE. CDR3 sequence (DNA): TGTGCCAGCAGCTTCAAGACAGGGGGCGGTTTCTACGAGCAGTACTTC. Translated, it gives CASSFKTGGGFYEQYF.

The rearrangement uses TRBV7-2 and TRBJ2-2, with D possibly being TRBD2 (6 bases). Germline CDR1 SGHTA, CDR2 FQGNSA. The CDR3 extends over 16 amino acids. The ends were cut back, 0 bases at V and 1 base at J, with 9 bases in the middle. The CDR3 spells CASSLASGVNTGELFF. The CDR3 DNA is TGTGCCAGCAGCTTAGCATCGGGAGTGAACACCGGGGAGCTGTTTTTT.

CDR3: CASSPGQGAFYGYTF. The CDR3 DNA reads as TGTGCCAGCAGCCCCGGACAGGGGGCTTTCTATGGCTACACCTTC. This chain connects TRBV4-2 to TRBJ1-2, with 11 bases identical to TRBD1. V gave up 4 bases and J gave up 4 bases; unmatched junction bases: 5. The CDR3 has 15 amino acids. CDR1 and CDR2 (germline): LGHNA, YNFKEQ.

CDR3 protein: CASSARLAGMLDTQYF. In nucleotides, the CDR3 is TGTGCCAGCAGCGCAAGACTAGCGGGGATGCTAGATACGCAGTATTTT. V and J are TRBV7-3 and TRBJ2-3; 11 bases match TRBD2. The CDR3 is 16 residues long. The germline gives CDR1 SGHTA, CDR2 FQGTGA. The junction had 9 bases not matched to a gene; V was cut back by 5 bases and J by 5 bases.

This chain connects TRBV28 to TRBJ1-5; D is unclear. The CDR3 sequence is 12 residues long. V dropped 6 bases and J dropped 5 bases, with 8 bases sitting between them. Germline assignment: CDR1 MDHEN and CDR2 SYDVKM. The CDR3 region is CASSPVYQPQHF. The CDR3 nucleotides read TGTGCCAGCAGCCCTGTCTATCAGCCCCAGCATTTT.

The V gene is TRBV6-1, the J gene TRBJ1-4; D ambiguous. The CDR3 loop spans 14 amino acids. Trimming took off 2 bases at V and 7 bases at J, with 11 bases between the two ends. The germline V gene encodes CDR1 MNHNS and CDR2 SASEGT. The CDR3 nucleotides read TGTGCCAGCAGTGAAATGCGAGGATCTGAAAAACTGTTTTTT. Residues: CASSEMRGSEKLFF.

V gene TRBV5-1 combines with J gene TRBJ2-5; D remains ambiguous. Per the germline V gene, CDR1 is SGHRS and CDR2 is YFSETQ. This CDR3 spans 12 amino acids. The V end was cut by 2 bases, the J end by 4 bases, with 6 bases between. The CDR3 nucleotides are TGCGCCAGCAGCTTTGAGTCAGAGACCCAGTACTTC. It specifies CASSFESETQYF. Full variable domain (rest looked up from reference TRBV5-1 and TRBJ2-5): KAGVTQTPRYLIKTRGQQVTLSCSPISGHRSVSWYQQTPGQGLQFLFEYFSETQRNKGNFPGRFSGRQFSNSRSEMNVSTLELGDSALYLCASSFESETQYFGPGTRLLVL.

CDR3 protein: CATSGRLAGDYNEQFF. In DNA form, the CDR3 reads TGTGCCACCAGCGGTAGACTAGCGGGAGACTACAATGAGCAGTTCTTC. This chain connects TRBV15 to TRBJ2-1; 12 bases fit TRBD2. The CDR3 runs to 16 residues. The trim removed 5 bases at V and 3 bases at J, leaving 5 bases unmatched. Germline assignment: CDR1 LNHNV and CDR2 YYDKDF (reference sequence).

The chain carries TRBV19 and TRBJ1-2; maybe TRBD1 (6 bases). Germline lookup yields CDR1 LNHDA and CDR2 SQIVND (reference sequence). The CDR3 runs to 13 residues. V lost 3 bases and J lost 3, with 8 bases in between. The CDR3 protein is CASSISGDYGYTF. The CDR3 coding sequence is TGTGCCAGTAGTATCTCAGGGGACTATGGCTACACCTTC.

This clone turned up a few times. The chain combines TRBV6-5 with TRBJ1-1, with unresolved D. CDR1 is MNHEY, CDR2 SVGAGI, per germline. The CDR3 runs to 15 residues. V lost 6 bases to trimming and J lost 1 base, with 15 bases between them. This CDR3 is CASSPSQRGNTEAFF. The DNA of the CDR3 is TGTGCCAGCAGCCCTTCTCAGCGGGGGAACACTGAAGCTTTCTTT.

This clone was seen once. J is TRBJ2-7 and V is TRBV18; D perhaps matches TRBD2 (5 bases). Per the germline V gene, CDR1 is KGHSH and CDR2 is LQKENI. V shed 2 bases and J shed 2 bases, with 19 bases lying between them. This CDR3 has 17 residues. CDR3 protein: CASSPLHSEERPYEQYF. The DNA for the CDR3 is TGTGCCAGCTCACCATTGCATTCGGAGGAGCGACCCTACGAGCAGTACTTC.

This rearrangement joins TRBV11-2 to TRBJ1-2; the match to TRBD1 covers 11 bases. CDR1 SGHAT and CDR2 FQNNGV come from the germline V gene. The CDR3 length is 17 residues. V was pared by 1 base and J by 7 bases, with 11 bases of the junction left unmatched. In nucleotides, the CDR3 is TGTGCCAGCAGCTTAGGTGTGGGGACAGGGGGACGGAGTGGCTACACCTTC. Encoded protein: CASSLGVGTGGRSGYTF.

This chain uses TRBV11-2 with TRBJ2-7; D uncertain. Looked up from germline, CDR1 is SGHAT and CDR2 is FQNNGV. The CDR3 contains 14 residues. Trimming cost V 1 base and J 3 bases, with 10 bases left between them. The CDR3 is CASSLVRGSYEQYF. CDR3 nucleotide sequence: TGTGCCAGCAGCTTAGTACGTGGCAGCTACGAGCAGTACTTC.

This clone was picked up one time. The gene calls are TRBV27 and TRBJ2-3, with D perhaps matching TRBD1 (6 bases). Between the trimmed V and J ends, which lost 1 base and 4 bases, there was a span of 15 bases. Germline V gene lookup returns CDR1 MNHEY and CDR2 SMNVEV (reference sequence). CDR3 length equals 16 residues. The CDR3 protein is CASSLYGQGSSDTQYF. In DNA form, the CDR3 reads TGTGCCAGCAGTTTATATGGGCAGGGGAGTTCAGATACGCAGTATTTT.

The chain uses TRBV2 and TRBJ2-1; TRBD1 matches at 10 bases. The CDR3 is made up of 14 amino acids. Germline CDR1 and CDR2: SNHLY and FYNNEI. J lost 6 bases, V lost 3 bases, and 2 bases had no gene match. In nucleotides, the CDR3 is TGTGCCAGCAGTGACGGGACAGGGGTCAATGAGCAGTTCTTC. Its protein product is CASSDGTGVNEQFF.

The CDR3 DNA reads TGTGCCAGCAGCTTGGGACAGGGGTACACTGAAGCTTTCTTT. Its translation: CASSLGQGYTEAFF. The genes are TRBV5-6 and TRBJ1-1; TRBD1 matches 8 bases. This CDR3 is 14 amino acids long. V shed 0 bases and J 3 bases; nucleotides not matched to a gene: 1. Germline CDR1 reads SGHDT; CDR2 reads YYEEEE.

This clone showed up just a few times. The V call is TRBV5-1, the J call TRBJ2-3; TRBD2 matches 8 bases. The CDR3 is 16 amino acids. The junction had 9 bases not matched to a gene; V was cut back by 4 bases and J by 2 bases. CDR1 and CDR2 from the germline V gene are SGHRS and YFSETQ. The CDR3 protein is CASSLPGTSHTDTQYF. The CDR3 DNA reads TGCGCCAGCAGCCTACCCGGGACTAGTCACACAGATACGCAGTATTTT.

As regards this clone: Distinct nucleotide sequences in the sample also encode this CDR3. The gene calls are TRBV14 and TRBJ2-5; D uncertain. Germline V gives CDR1 SGHDN, CDR2 FVKESK. The CDR3 runs 12 residues. The germline V and J ends were trimmed by 0 bases and 5 bases, with 4 bases remaining between them. The CDR3 is CASSQDGETQYF. The DNA of the CDR3 is TGTGCCAGCAGCCAAGATGGCGAGACCCAGTACTTC.

A remark on this clone: The junction departs from germline at one end; a sequencing error may be responsible. This rearrangement joins TRBV7-9 to TRBJ2-7, with a possible D match to TRBD2 (6 bases). The CDR3 is 12 amino acids. Germline assignment: CDR1 SEHNR and CDR2 FQNEAQ (reference sequence). CDR3 DNA: TGTTCCAGCAGCGCCAAGCGGGACGAGCAGTACTTC. The encoded protein is CSSSAKRDEQYF.

The V gene is TRBV5-1, the J gene TRBJ2-3, with D maybe TRBD1 (6 bases). Looked up from germline, CDR1 is SGHRS and CDR2 is YFSETQ. This CDR3 region has 16 residues. The ends were cut back, 6 bases at V and 4 bases at J, with 21 bases in the middle. The CDR3 region has the DNA TGCGCCAGCAAAACTCTTGGACAGATAAGTTCAGATACGCAGTATTTT. It translates to CASKTLGQISSDTQYF.

CDR3 bases: TGTGCCAGCAGCAAAACTAGGGAGACCCAGTACTTC. This encodes CASSKTRETQYF. V usage is TRBV7-2 and J usage is TRBJ2-5; tentative D call: TRBD2 (5 bases). Germline V CDR1 and CDR2: SGHTA, FQGNSA. V shed 5 bases and J shed 5 bases, with 9 bases lying between them. The CDR3 loop spans 12 amino acids.